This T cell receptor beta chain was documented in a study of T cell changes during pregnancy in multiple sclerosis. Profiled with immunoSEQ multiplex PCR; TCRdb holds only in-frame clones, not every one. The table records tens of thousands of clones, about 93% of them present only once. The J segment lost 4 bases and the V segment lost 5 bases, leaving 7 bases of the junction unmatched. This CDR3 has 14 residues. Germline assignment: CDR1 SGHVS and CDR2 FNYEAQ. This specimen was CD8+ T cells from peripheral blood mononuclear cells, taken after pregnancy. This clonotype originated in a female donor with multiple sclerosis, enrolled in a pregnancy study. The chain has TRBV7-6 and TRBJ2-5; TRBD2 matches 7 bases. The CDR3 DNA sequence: TGTGCCAGCAGCGCTAGGACTAGTCGAGAGACCCAGTACTTC. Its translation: CASSARTSRETQYF.